The sequence of this T cell receptor (beta chain) was determined in a study of blood T cell repertoires in COVID-19. Study summary: Italy, Spain and the United States were the sources of the convalescent and acute COVID-19 samples. T cells, B-cell-depleted T cells, or PBMCs provided the cDNA or gDNA that served as material.

This CDR3 comprises 14 residues. V lost 2 bases, J lost 0 bases, and 8 bases lay in between. CDR1 and CDR2 from the germline V gene are MNHEY and SMNVEV (reference sequence). How the authors handled the data: Estimated nucleated cell counts came from reference gene primer amplification. TCRdb keeps only in-frame clones here, not all; method: immunoSEQ multiplex PCR. Clonal size and the V and J genes are those of that table, whereas D and trimming came from the DNA. The table includes 250,000 to 300,000 clones, around four fifths detected once. This clone has a single count. Sequencing input: peripheral blood. The clonotype was recovered from a man older than 75 with acute or convalescent COVID-19. The V gene is TRBV27, the J gene TRBJ2-7; D possibly corresponds to TRBD1 (6 bases). The CDR3 nucleotides read TGTGCCAGCAGTTTACGGGACACCTCCTACGAGCAGTACTTC. Encoded protein: CASSLRDTSYEQYF.